Described below is a single T cell receptor (beta chain) sequence and its context. The source of the sample is a study of T cells in Graves' hyperthyroidism and ophthalmopathy. The length of the CDR3 is 16 residues. V lost 4 bases to trimming and J lost 3 bases, with 16 bases between them. Looked up from germline, CDR1 is SGHRS and CDR2 is YFSETQ. RNA transcripts yielded amplified TCR beta CDR3 regions. A set of HTBI primers served as the primers for a first-round RT-PCR of the TCR CDR3. TCRdb independently ran MiXCR on the multiplex PCR reads; one entry per CDR3 protein. The sample holds a few hundred thousand distinct CDR3 sequences; approximately 15% are singletons and the top ten take less than 25%.

Sequencing was performed on blood. The receptor was derived from a man aged 30 to 45 with Graves' hyperthyroidism that later progressed to Graves' ophthalmopathy. The chain has TRBV5-1 and TRBJ2-2; tentative D call: TRBD1 (6 bases). CDR3 bases: TGCGCCAGCAGCGCTGTCCGGGACAAAGACACCGGGGAGCTGTTTTTT. Translating gives CASSAVRDKDTGELFF.